This T cell receptor beta chain was retrieved from a study of CD8 T cells in ankylosing spondylitis. Findings of the study overall: Reported data indicate significant enrichment of disease-linked clones within matched ankylosing spondylitis synovial fluid.

The germline CDR1 and CDR2 sequences are ENHRY and SYGVKD. V shed 0 bases and J shed 1 base, with 11 bases lying between them. The CDR3 runs to 16 residues. As to this clonotype: Its antigen is not known.

Generation of TCR beta libraries employed quantitative 5'-RACE incorporating molecular barcodes. TCRdb analysed the 5' RACE reads with MiXCR anew, one entry per CDR3 protein. The sample lists about 360,000 distinct CDR3 sequences, roughly 14% seen once, with 1.1% in the top ten. This receptor was identified in a male donor with ankylosing spondylitis or in good health (not recorded which). The chain joins TRBV10-3 to TRBJ2-3, with D hard to call. Sequenced: blood, either unsorted or a sorted T cell fraction (not recorded which). The CDR3 loop reads CAISESRHAGTDTQYF. For the CDR3, the DNA is TGTGCCATCAGTGAGTCTAGGCATGCCGGCACAGATACGCAGTATTTT.